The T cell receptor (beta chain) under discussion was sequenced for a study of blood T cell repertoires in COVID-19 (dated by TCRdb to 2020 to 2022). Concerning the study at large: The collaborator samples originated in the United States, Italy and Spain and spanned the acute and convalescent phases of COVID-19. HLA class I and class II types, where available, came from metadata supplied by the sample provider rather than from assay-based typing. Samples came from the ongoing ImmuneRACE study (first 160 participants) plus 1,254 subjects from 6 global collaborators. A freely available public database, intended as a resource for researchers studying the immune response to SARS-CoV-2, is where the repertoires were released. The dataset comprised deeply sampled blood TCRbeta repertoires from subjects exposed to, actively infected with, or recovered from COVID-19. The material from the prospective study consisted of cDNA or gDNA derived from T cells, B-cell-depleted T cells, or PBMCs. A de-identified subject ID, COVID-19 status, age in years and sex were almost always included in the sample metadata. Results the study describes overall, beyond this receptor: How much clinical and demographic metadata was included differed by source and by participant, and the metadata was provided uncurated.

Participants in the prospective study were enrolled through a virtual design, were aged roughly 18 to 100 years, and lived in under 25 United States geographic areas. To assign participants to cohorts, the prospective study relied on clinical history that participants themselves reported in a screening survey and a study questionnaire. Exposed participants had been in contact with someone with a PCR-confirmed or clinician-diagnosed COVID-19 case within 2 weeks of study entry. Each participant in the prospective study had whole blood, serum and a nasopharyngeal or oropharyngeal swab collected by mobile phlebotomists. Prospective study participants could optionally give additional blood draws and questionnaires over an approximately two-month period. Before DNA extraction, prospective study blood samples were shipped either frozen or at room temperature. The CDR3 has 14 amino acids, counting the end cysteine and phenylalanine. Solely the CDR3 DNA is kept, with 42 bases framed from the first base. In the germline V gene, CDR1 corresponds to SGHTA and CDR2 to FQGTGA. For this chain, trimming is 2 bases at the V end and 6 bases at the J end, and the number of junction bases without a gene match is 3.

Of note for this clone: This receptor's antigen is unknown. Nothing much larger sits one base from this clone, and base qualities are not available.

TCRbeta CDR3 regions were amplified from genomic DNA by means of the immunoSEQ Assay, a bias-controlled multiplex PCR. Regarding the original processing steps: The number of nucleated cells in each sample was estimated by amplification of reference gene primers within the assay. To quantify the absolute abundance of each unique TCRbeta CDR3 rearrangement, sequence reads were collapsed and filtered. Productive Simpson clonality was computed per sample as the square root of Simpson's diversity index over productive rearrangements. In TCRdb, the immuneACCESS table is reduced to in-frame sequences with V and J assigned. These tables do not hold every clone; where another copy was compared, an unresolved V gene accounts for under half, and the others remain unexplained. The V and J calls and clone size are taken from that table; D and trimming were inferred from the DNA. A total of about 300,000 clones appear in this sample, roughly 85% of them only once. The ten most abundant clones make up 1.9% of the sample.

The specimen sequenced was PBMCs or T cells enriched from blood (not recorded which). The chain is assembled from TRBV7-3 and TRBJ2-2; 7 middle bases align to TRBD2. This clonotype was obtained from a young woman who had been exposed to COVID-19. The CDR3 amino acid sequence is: CASSLLTSPGELFF. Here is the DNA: TGTGCCAGCAGCTTATTGACTAGCCCCGGGGAGCTGTTTTTT.